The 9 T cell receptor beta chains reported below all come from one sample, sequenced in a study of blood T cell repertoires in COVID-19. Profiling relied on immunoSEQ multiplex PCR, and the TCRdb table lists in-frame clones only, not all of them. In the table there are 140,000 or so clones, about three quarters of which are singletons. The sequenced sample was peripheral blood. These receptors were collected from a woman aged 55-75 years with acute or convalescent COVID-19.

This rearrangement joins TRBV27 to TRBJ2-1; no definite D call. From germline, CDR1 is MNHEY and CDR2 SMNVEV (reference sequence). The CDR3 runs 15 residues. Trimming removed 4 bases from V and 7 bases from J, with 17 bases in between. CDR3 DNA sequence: TGTGCCAGCAGTTCCAATTTTGGCGGTCAGAATGAGCAGTTCTTC. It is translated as CASSSNFGGQNEQFF.

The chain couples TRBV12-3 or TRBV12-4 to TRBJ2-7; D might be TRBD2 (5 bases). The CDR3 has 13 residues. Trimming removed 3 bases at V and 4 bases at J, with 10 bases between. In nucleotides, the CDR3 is TGTGCCAGCAGTTTGGGAGAGGGATACGAGCAGTACTTC. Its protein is CASSLGEGYEQYF.

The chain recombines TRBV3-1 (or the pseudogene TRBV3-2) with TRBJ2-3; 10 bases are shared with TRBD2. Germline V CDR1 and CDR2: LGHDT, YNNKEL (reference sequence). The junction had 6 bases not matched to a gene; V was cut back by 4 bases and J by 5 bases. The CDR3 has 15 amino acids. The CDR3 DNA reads TGTGCCAGCAGCCCTAGCGGGAGAATGGGAGATACGCAGTATTTT. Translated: CASSPSGRMGDTQYF.

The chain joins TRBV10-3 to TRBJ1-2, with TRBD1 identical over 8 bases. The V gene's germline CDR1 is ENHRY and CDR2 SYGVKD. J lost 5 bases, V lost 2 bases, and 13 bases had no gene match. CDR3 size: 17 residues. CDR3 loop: CAISEGGRGQIGYGYTF. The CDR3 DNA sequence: TGTGCCATCAGTGAGGGGGGCAGGGGGCAGATTGGATATGGCTACACCTTC.

CDR3 nucleotides: TGTGCCAGTAGTATTAATCCGGCAGGGGCTGAAGCTTTCTTT. This translates into CASSINPAGAEAFF. The chain recombines TRBV19 with TRBJ1-1; possible D gene TRBD1, 6 bases. CDR3 length: 14 amino acids. Per the germline V gene, CDR1 is LNHDA and CDR2 is SQIVND (reference sequence). The V end was cut by 3 bases, the J end by 6 bases, with 14 bases between.

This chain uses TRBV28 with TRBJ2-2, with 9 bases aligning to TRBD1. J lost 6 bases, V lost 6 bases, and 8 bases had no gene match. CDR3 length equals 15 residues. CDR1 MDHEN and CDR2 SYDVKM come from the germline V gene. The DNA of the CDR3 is TGTGCCAGCAGGGGGGGACAGGGTGCCGCCGGGGAGCTGTTTTTT. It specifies CASRGGQGAAGELFF. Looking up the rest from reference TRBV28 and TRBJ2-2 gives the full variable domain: DVKVTQSSRYLVKRTGEKVFLECVQDMDHENMFWYRQDPGLGLRLIYFSYDVKMKEKGDIPEGYSVSREKKERFSLILESASTNQTSMYLCASRGGQGAAGELFFGEGSRLTVL.

The CDR3 nucleotides are TGTGCCAGCAGCTTAGAACTGGGACTAGCGGAACGAAATGAGCAGTTCTTC. It encodes CASSLELGLAERNEQFF. The chain has TRBV13 and TRBJ2-1; 11 bases align to TRBD2. This CDR3 contains 17 residues. V gave up 1 base and J gave up 7 bases; unmatched junction bases: 9. Germline CDR1 and CDR2: PRHDT and FYEKMQ (reference sequence).

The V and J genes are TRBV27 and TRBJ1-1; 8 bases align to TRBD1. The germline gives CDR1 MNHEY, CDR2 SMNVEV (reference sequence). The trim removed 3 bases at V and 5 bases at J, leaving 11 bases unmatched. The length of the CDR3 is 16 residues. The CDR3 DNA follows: TGTGCCAGCAGTTTTTGGGGCAGGGGGCACGCAACTGAAGCTTTCTTT. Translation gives CASSFWGRGHATEAFF.

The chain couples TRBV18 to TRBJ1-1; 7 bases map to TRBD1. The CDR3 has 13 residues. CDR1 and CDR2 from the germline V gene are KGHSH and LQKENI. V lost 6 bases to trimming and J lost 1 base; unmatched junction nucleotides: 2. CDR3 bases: TGTGCCAGCTCCCGACAGGGGAACACTGAAGCTTTCTTT. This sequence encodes CASSRQGNTEAFF. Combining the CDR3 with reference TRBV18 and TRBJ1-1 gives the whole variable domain NAGVMQNPRHLVRRRGQEARLRCSPMKGHSHVYWYRQLPEEGLKFMVYLQKENIIDESGMPKERFSAEFPKEGPSILRIQQVVRGDSAAYFCASSRQGNTEAFFGQGTRLTVV.